This T cell receptor beta chain was captured by sequencing in a study of cytomegalovirus exposure and HLA in healthy donors. PCR used 60 Vbeta primers and 13 Jbeta primers. Libraries were prepared by immunoSEQ multiplex PCR; TCRdb keeps only in-frame clonotypes and omits some of them. The sample contains 120,000 or so clones, around 72% of which appear only once. V was pared by 8 bases and J by 0 bases, with 8 bases between. Germline lookup yields CDR1 SEHNR and CDR2 FQNEAQ (reference sequence). The CDR3 spans 13 residues. Study-wide results and limits: Being productive about 87% or about 30% of the time was typical of most TCR beta V segments in an earlier analysis. Serostatus for CMV was the only available immune exposure information. A link between a missense DCLRE1C variant and TCR beta V- and J-gene trimming emerged from a later analysis.

Comment on this clone: What it binds is not known.

The origin of this receptor is a man aged 25 to 40 in good health and CMV-seronegative. This chain joins TRBV7-9 and TRBJ1-3; D remains unclear. Sequenced input: PBMCs. The CDR3 protein is CASVEGSGNTIYF. The CDR3 DNA sequence: TGTGCCAGCGTGGAGGGCTCTGGAAACACCATATATTTT. The full variable domain, in which reference TRBV7-9 and TRBJ1-3 provide the parts outside the CDR3, is DTGVSQNPRHKITKRGQNVTFRCDPISEHNRLYWYRQTLGQGPEFLTYFQNEAQLEKSRLLSDRFSAERPKGSFSTLEIQRTEQGDSAMYLCASVEGSGNTIYFGEGSWLTVV.